These 10 T cell receptor beta chains share one sample of origin, sequenced in a study of identical twins. One entry per CDR3 protein, called by TCRdb with MiXCR from the 5' RACE reads. The sample has about 220,000 distinct CDR3 sequences, 6.5% to 8.5% seen once. These sequences were also reported in another study, on yellow fever vaccine responses in identical twins.

The sample taken for sequencing was memory (CD45RO+) T cells sorted from blood. All receptors derive from a woman under 30 in good health.

This clonotype has a handful of counts. V and J are TRBV28 and TRBJ1-2; 8 positions agree with TRBD1. The CDR3 length is 14 residues. V lost 7 bases, J lost 4 bases, and 8 bases stayed unmatched. Germline V gives CDR1 MDHEN, CDR2 SYDVKM. CDR3 amino acids: CASNQFGTGYGYTF. In DNA form, the CDR3 reads TGTGCCAGCAACCAATTCGGGACAGGCTATGGCTACACCTTC.

The sample holds a few counts of this clonotype. The genes are TRBV6-2 or TRBV6-3 and TRBJ2-6; 7 bases match TRBD1. Trimming removed 6 bases from V and 0 bases from J; junction bases left unmatched: 5. The CDR3 is 16 residues long. The germline V gene has CDR1 MNHEY and CDR2 SVGEGT. The CDR3 here is CASRESGGSGANVLTF. The CDR3 DNA is TGTGCCAGCAGAGAGTCAGGGGGCTCTGGGGCCAACGTCCTGACTTTC.

This clonotype was observed many times. V usage is TRBV7-2 and J usage is TRBJ2-1, with 12 positions matching TRBD2. With 7 bases clipped from V and 5 bases from J, the junction kept 3 bases outside the gene matches. Germline V gene lookup returns CDR1 SGHTA and CDR2 FQGNSA. This CDR3 is built from 14 residues. The CDR3 spells CASTTSGGNNEQFF. The CDR3 DNA reads TGTGCCAGCACCACTAGCGGGGGGAACAATGAGCAGTTCTTC.

This clonotype was recorded many times. The CDR3 region has the DNA TGTGCCAGCAGCTTACTTCAGACGAATTCACCCCTCCACTTT. Translating it yields CASSLLQTNSPLHF. V gene TRBV7-9 combines with J gene TRBJ1-6; no clear D gene. Trimming cost V 2 bases and J 7 bases, with 9 bases left between them. Germline V gene lookup returns CDR1 SEHNR and CDR2 FQNEAQ (reference sequence). The CDR3 contains 14 residues.

The CDR3 loop is CASSAGRYNEQFF. The DNA for the CDR3 is TGTGCCAGCAGTGCGGGAAGATACAATGAGCAGTTCTTC. The gene calls are TRBV12-3 or TRBV12-4 and TRBJ2-1; a weak D match, TRBD2 (6 bases). CDR3 length equals 13 residues. V gave up 5 bases and J gave up 4 bases, with 9 bases separating them.

This clonotype has a count of ten or more. The chain combines TRBV20-1 with TRBJ2-3; TRBD2 aligns across 11 bases. Germline values: CDR1 DFQATT, CDR2 SNEGSKA (reference sequence). The CDR3 spans 16 residues. The junction had 8 bases not matched to a gene; V was cut back by 4 bases and J by 2 bases. The CDR3 loop reads CSAKLAGVSLTDTQYF. The DNA for the CDR3 is TGCAGTGCTAAACTAGCGGGGGTTTCTCTCACAGATACGCAGTATTTT.

Only a few counts were recorded for this clonotype. The gene calls are TRBV6-2 or TRBV6-3 and TRBJ1-1; D ambiguous. With 7 bases removed from V and 4 bases from J, the gap between germline ends came to 13 bases. Per the germline V gene, CDR1 is MNHEY and CDR2 is SVGEGT. The CDR3 has 13 amino acids. The CDR3 loop reads CASTESETTEAFF. The CDR3 DNA reads TGTGCCAGCACCGAGTCGGAGACCACTGAAGCTTTCTTT.

This clonotype has at least ten counts. The chain employs TRBV29-1 and TRBJ2-2; D is possibly TRBD2 (6 bases). Germline lookup yields CDR1 SQVTM and CDR2 ANQGSEA. The CDR3 loop spans 13 amino acids. Between the trimmed V and J ends, which lost 7 bases and 2 bases, there was a span of 11 bases. The CDR3 DNA follows: TGCAGCGCCCGGGAGAGTAACACCGGGGAGCTGTTTTTT. Its protein is CSARESNTGELFF.

This clonotype was seen at least ten times. The rearrangement uses TRBV3-1 and TRBJ1-2, with D perhaps matching TRBD1 (5 bases). Per germline, CDR1 LGHDT and CDR2 YNNKEL (reference sequence). The V end was cut by 1 base, the J end by 3 bases, with 12 bases between. The CDR3 loop spans 15 amino acids. Here the CDR3 reads CASSQAGGVDYGYTF. The CDR3, as DNA: TGTGCCAGCAGCCAAGCCGGGGGGGTTGACTATGGCTACACCTTC.

This clonotype was observed many times. The rearrangement uses TRBV2 and TRBJ2-3, with TRBD2 as a possible D gene (6 bases). V lost 6 bases, J lost 2 bases, and 9 bases lay in between. CDR3 length: 13 amino acids. Germline lookup yields CDR1 SNHLY and CDR2 FYNNEI. The CDR3 region has the DNA TGTGCCAGCAGACGGGAGAACACAGATACGCAGTATTTT. Its protein is CASRRENTDTQYF.